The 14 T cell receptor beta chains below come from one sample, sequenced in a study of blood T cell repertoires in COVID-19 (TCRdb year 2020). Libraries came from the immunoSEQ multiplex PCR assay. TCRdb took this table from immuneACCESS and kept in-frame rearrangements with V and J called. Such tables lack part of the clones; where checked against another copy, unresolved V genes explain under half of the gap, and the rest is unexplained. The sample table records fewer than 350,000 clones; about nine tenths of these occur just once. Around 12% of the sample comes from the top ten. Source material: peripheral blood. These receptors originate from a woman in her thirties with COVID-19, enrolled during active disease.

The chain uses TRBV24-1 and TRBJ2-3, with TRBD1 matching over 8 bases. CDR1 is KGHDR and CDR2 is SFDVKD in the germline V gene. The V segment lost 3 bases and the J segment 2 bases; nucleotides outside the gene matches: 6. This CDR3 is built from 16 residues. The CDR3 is CATSDHGQGDTDTQYF. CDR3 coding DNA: TGTGCCACCAGTGATCACGGACAGGGAGACACAGATACGCAGTATTTT.

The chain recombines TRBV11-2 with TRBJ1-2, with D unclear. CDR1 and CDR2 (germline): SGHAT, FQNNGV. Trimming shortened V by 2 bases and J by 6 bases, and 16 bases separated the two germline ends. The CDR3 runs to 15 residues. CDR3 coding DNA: TGTGCCAGCAGCTTAAACGGGATCGGGCTCGATGGCTACACCTTC. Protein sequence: CASSLNGIGLDGYTF.

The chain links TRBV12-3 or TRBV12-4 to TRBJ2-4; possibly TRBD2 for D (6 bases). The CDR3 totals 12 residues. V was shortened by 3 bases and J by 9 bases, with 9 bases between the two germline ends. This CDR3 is CASSFPGGIQYF. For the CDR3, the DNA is TGTGCCAGCAGTTTCCCCGGGGGCATTCAGTACTTC.

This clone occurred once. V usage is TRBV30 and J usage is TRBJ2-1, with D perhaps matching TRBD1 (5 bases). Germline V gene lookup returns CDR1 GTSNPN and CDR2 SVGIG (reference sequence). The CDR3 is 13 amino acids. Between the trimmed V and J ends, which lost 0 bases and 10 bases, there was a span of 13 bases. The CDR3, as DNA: TGTGCCTGGAGTGTTTCTCAGGGCGGCGAGCAGTTCTTC. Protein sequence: CAWSVSQGGEQFF.

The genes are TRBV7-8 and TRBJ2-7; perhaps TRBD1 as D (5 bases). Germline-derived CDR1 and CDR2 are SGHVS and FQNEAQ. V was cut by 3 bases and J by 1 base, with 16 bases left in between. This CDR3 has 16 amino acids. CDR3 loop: CASSFVEGARSYEQYF. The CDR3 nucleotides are TGTGCCAGCAGCTTCGTCGAAGGGGCGCGATCCTACGAGCAGTACTTC.

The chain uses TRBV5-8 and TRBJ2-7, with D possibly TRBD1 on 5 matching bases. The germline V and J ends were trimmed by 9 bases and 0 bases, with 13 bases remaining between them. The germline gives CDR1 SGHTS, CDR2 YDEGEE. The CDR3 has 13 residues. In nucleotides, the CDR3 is TGTGCCACCGAGGCAGGGCGCTCCTACGAGCAGTACTTC. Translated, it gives CATEAGRSYEQYF.

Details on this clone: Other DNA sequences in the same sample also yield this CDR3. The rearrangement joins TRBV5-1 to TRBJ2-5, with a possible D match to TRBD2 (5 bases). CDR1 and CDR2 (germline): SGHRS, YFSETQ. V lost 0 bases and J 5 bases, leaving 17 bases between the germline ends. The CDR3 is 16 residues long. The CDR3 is CASSLAGGPGGETQYF. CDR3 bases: TGCGCCAGCAGCTTGGCCGGCGGACCAGGCGGGGAGACCCAGTACTTC.

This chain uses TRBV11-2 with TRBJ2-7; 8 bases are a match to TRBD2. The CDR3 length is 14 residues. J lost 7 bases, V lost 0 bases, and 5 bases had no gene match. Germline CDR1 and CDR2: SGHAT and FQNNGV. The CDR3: CASSLERGGREQYF. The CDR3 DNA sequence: TGTGCCAGCAGCTTAGAGAGGGGCGGGAGGGAGCAGTACTTC.

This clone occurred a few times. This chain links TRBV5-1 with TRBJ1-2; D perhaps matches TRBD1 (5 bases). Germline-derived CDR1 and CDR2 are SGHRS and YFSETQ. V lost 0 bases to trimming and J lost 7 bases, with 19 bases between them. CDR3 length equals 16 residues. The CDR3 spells CASSLAGGRSAGGYTF. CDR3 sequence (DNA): TGCGCCAGCAGCTTGGCCGGGGGACGCTCAGCGGGTGGCTACACCTTC.

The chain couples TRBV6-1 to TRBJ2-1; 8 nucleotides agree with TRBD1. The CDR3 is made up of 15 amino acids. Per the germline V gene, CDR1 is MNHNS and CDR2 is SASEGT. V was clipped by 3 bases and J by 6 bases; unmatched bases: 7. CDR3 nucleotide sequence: TGTGCCAGCAGTGACGGGCAGGGGGCGGTCAATGAGCAGTTCTTC. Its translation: CASSDGQGAVNEQFF.

CDR3 region: CASTGQRLNSPLHF. In nucleotides, the CDR3 is TGTGCCAGTACCGGACAGAGACTGAATTCACCCCTCCACTTT. The rearrangement links TRBV6-5 to TRBJ1-6; a weak D match, TRBD1 (6 bases). This CDR3 comprises 14 residues. CDR1 and CDR2 (germline): MNHEY, SVGAGI. Trimming cost V 9 bases and J 7 bases, with 16 bases left between them.

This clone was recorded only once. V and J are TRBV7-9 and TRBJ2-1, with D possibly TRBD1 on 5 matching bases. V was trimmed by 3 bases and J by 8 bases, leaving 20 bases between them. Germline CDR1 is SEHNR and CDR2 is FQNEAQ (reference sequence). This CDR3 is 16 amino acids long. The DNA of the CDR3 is TGTGCCAGCAGCTTGCTAGTAGGGCCCCTAGGGGATGAGCAGTTCTTC. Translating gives CASSLLVGPLGDEQFF.

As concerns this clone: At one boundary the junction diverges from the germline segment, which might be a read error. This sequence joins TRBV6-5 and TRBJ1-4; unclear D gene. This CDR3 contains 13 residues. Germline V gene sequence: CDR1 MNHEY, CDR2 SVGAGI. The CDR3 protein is CASSYGPDEKLFF. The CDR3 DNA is TGTGCCAGCAGTTACGGGCCTGATGAGAAACTGTTTTTT.

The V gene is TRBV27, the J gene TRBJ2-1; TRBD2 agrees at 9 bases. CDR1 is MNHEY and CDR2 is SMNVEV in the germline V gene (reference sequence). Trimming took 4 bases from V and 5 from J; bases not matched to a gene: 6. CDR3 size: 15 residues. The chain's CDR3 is CASSWRGGRNNEQFF. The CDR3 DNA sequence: TGTGCCAGCAGTTGGCGGGGGGGCCGGAACAATGAGCAGTTCTTC.